These T cell receptor beta chains were read from a single sample in a study of T cell responses to AZD1222 COVID-19 vaccine. Profiling relied on immunoSEQ multiplex PCR, and the TCRdb table lists in-frame clones only, not all of them. The sample holds approximately 160,000 clones; approximately 90% are singletons and the top ten take around 1.5%. The sample here was peripheral blood, taken on day 0 of AZD1222 vaccination. All receptors come from an adult in good health. Each CDR3 is given with its conserved first and last residue. The order of the fields is V gene, D gene, J gene, CDR3 DNA, CDR3 protein. D genes are given only for firm matches.

TRBV10-3	NA	TRBJ1-1	TGTGCCATCGGGGGAGGGGACACTGAAGCTTTCTTT	CAIGGGDTEAFF
TRBV7-2	TRBD1	TRBJ1-1	TGTGCCAGCAGCTCGCAGGGGGGAGGCTTGAACACTGAAGCTTTCTTT	CASSSQGGGLNTEAFF
TRBV27	NA	TRBJ2-1	TGTGCCAGCAGTTTAATGGGGGATGAGCAGTTCTTC	CASSLMGDEQFF
TRBV7-8	NA	TRBJ2-3	TGTGCCAGCAGCCTGCGAGAGGGCCTAGATACGCAGTATTTT	CASSLREGLDTQYF
TRBV27	NA	TRBJ2-7	TGTGCCAGCAGTACCACAGGGGAGGACGAGCAGTACTTC	CASSTTGEDEQYF
TRBV24-1	NA	TRBJ1-1	TGTGCCACCAGTGATGGGGTAGGGAGCGGGAACACTGAAGCTTTCTTT	CATSDGVGSGNTEAFF
TRBV5-6	TRBD1	TRBJ1-2	TGTGCCAGCAGCTTACTAACAGGGGCTCTCGGCTACACCTTC	CASSLLTGALGYTF
TRBV5-1	NA	TRBJ2-1	TGCGCCAGCAGCTTGCCATCAGGGGAATACAATGAGCAGTTCTTC	CASSLPSGEYNEQFF
TRBV7-3	TRBD1	TRBJ1-4	TGTGCCAGCAGCCGGGACAGGGGCGAAAAACTGTTTTTT	CASSRDRGEKLFF
TRBV7-2	NA	TRBJ1-2	TGTGCCAGCAGCTTATCTCCAGGGGTTGGCTATGGCTACACCTTC	CASSLSPGVGYGYTF
TRBV18	NA	TRBJ2-3	TGTGCCAGCTCACCAGTAGGCTCTTTCACAGATACGCAGTATTTT	CASSPVGSFTDTQYF